This T cell receptor beta chain came from a study of shared clonotypes between healthy human individuals. Broader study findings: Sharing across four donors was highest in naive CD4 (roughly 5%) and lowest in memory CD8 (0.4%).

Clones were read by immunoSEQ multiplex PCR, and TCRdb kept only the in-frame ones, dropping some. The sample shows millions of clones, roughly 92% of them seen only once. CDR1 is KGHSH, CDR2 LQKENI, per germline. This CDR3 region has 13 residues. Deletions cut 4 bases from V and 1 base from J, with 8 bases between. To note about this clone: Its antigen is not known.

The clonotype was recovered from a man aged 18 to 35 in good health. The chain joins TRBV18 to TRBJ2-7; D uncertain. The source material was naive CD4+ T cells sorted from blood. The subset was: CD45RA+ positively selected. CDR3: CASSRQVSYEQYF. As DNA, the CDR3 is TGTGCCAGCTCACGTCAGGTATCCTACGAGCAGTACTTC.